The entry below describes one T cell receptor (beta chain). This record belongs to a study of blood T cell repertoires in COVID-19. The overall study: COVID-19 samples, acute and convalescent, were from the United States, Italy and Spain.

The V gene's germline CDR1 is MNHEY and CDR2 SVGAGI. This CDR3 spans 14 amino acids. V was cut by 7 bases and J by 2 bases, with 14 bases left in between. Two negative PCRs, clearance, or symptom resolution characterized the recovered Cohort 3 donors. Only in-frame clones appear in the TCRdb table, and some are missing; sequencing was by immunoSEQ multiplex PCR. The table lists around 300,000 clones, 80% to 90% of them singletons, with under 2.5% in the top ten. V is TRBV6-5 and J is TRBJ1-2; D gene unclear. The receptor was derived from a woman in her late teens or twenties who had recovered from COVID-19. Source material: PBMCs or T cells enriched from blood (not recorded which). CDR3 protein: CASTQSAVNYGYTF. CDR3 sequence (DNA): TGTGCCAGCACCCAGTCTGCAGTAAACTATGGCTACACCTTC.